This T cell receptor beta chain was sequenced in a study of cytomegalovirus exposure and HLA in healthy donors (dated by TCRdb to about 2017). For context, the study as a whole: According to an earlier analysis of 587 of the donors, 200 million or so T cells yielded over 100 million unique TCR beta sequences and approximately 300 Gb of sequence data. A later genetic analysis took genome-wide SNP genotypes for 398 of the 666 donors and used that subset as a discovery cohort. All discovery cohort repertoires had been generated using a single sequencing platform. The study aimed to test whether cataloging public T cell receptors could reveal signatures of past pathogen exposure. In addition to the first cohort of 666 subjects, a separate validation cohort of approximately 130 different subjects was used. An earlier analysis of roughly 600 of the donors used high-throughput TCR beta sequencing to judge whether each TCR beta V gene segment behaved as functional or pseudogenic. Donor age, sex, ethnicity and CMV serostatus were collected together with the repertoire data. To predict cytomegalovirus infection status, the study combined high-throughput TCR immunosequencing, statistical association of individual TCRs with disease status, and machine learning. Several DR-DQ haplotypes were handled as single units for association and clustering, since linkage in the cohort was strong. An early release that covered approximately 600 HLA-typed donors contained about 290 gigabases of sequencing data and 80 million or so unique TCR sequences. To study patterns of TCR occurrence, a later analysis re-analyzed previously published TCR beta repertoires from more than 550 donors and added high-resolution HLA genotyping. Of the roughly 430 genotyped donors, about 80% fell in the genetic ancestry cluster associated with self-reported Caucasian donors. Rather than drawing on any new phenotypic data, the later analysis identified candidate immune exposures from TCR beta sequences and the way those sequences occurred across donors. The number of typed donors differed by locus: about 620-630 for A, B, C, DRB1 and DQB1; some 500 for DQA1; around 580 for DPA1; and roughly 450 for DPB1. The study used immunosequencing to profile the T cell repertoires of under 700 subjects and linked those repertoires to cytomegalovirus serostatus. HLA typing covered class I and class II loci at four-digit resolution. Across some 400 genotyped donors of the cohort, an average of approximately 240,000 unique TCR beta nucleotide sequences per donor were sequenced, and roughly 18% of those sequences were non-productive.

Summary of the overall study and its limitations: According to a later analysis, TCR association rates differed among HLA loci, with DRB1 alleles showing the most associated TCRs and HLA-C alleles showing the fewest. A later analysis found that HLA-associated TCR beta chains were more clonally expanded and had lower generation probabilities than equally common non-associated chains. The classifier was reported to diagnose cytomegalovirus status with high specificity and sensitivity in both the original and validation cohorts. In an earlier analysis of some 500 of the donors, most TCR beta V segments were observed in productive rearrangements about 87% or about 30% of the time, broadly matching IMGT annotations. Because HLA typing was missing for some donors at each locus, association tests included only the typed subset. The cohort was sequenced for TCR beta chains only, and without alpha or paired-chain data the features that could be detected were limited. The authors suggested that the approach could potentially be extended to other disease states and immunological phenotypes. Linkage disequilibrium might explain the correlated functional status among segregating V segments, but an unknown experimental factor could not be ruled out. Compared with the roughly 600-donor mean, donors in an Asian-associated ancestry cluster had fewer N-insertions in productive TCRs, according to a later genetic analysis. An association between a missense DCLRE1C variant and V-gene and J-gene trimming of TCR beta chains was found in a later genetic analysis and replicated in an independent cohort. Most TCR sequences were seen in very few donors, while some public TCRs were found in many individuals. Most CMV-associated TCR beta chains appeared to be HLA-restricted in a later analysis, and the HLA associations seemed to be driven largely by CMV exposure. In a later analysis, some 17,000 TCR beta sequences were associated with specific HLA alleles at a false discovery rate of 0.05. When HLA alleles, especially DR and DQ, strongly co-occurred, attributing TCR associations to individual alleles was difficult. A further reported finding was that TCR beta sequences accurately predicted the HLA-A and HLA-B alleles for most subjects in the first cohort. The sequencing pipeline was judged likely to have produced a cluster of highly shared sequence variants as a technical artifact. A few of the identified cytomegalovirus-associated TCR beta chains were confirmed in vitro to be specific for cytomegalovirus antigens. The study listed 150 to 200 TCR beta chains as associated with cytomegalovirus. Some IMGT-functional V segments, including TRBV6-2 and TRBV6-3, could not be distinguished by the 87-base-pair reads and were therefore excluded. The earlier analysis of 587 of the donors excluded around 17 rarely observed V segments, including chromosome 9 orphons, because counts were too low. The only immune exposure information available for the cohort was CMV serostatus. In a later analysis, several top co-occurrence clusters were reported to appear linked to parvovirus B19, influenza, CMV and Epstein-Barr virus. The presence/absence analyses assumed that sequencing depth was roughly uniform across donors, and that assumption may not be true.

V and J lose 0 bases and 2 bases, and a span of 15 bases separates them. The germline V gene (reference sequence) supplies CDR1 SGHKS and CDR2 YYEKEE. The CDR3 runs 16 amino acids, cysteine and phenylalanine included. The read is trimmed to its CDR3 DNA, 48 bases read in frame from base 1. As to this clone: Its antigen specificity is not known. Per-base quality was not reported, and no clone a single base away is much larger than it.

The method behind the library was the immunoSEQ multiplex PCR assay. For the multiplex PCR, a mixture combining 60 forward primers for TCR Vbeta segments and 13 reverse primers for TCR Jbeta segments was used. The CDR3 region of rearranged TCR beta genes was amplified from genomic DNA by a multiplex PCR assay. On the Illumina HiSeq System, the amplified TCR beta libraries were sequenced as 87-base-pair reads. Regarding the original processing steps: A later analysis tallied 75 million to 95 million unique TCR beta chains across the 666 repertoires, and some 12 million of those chains were shared by two or more donors. A nearest-neighbor algorithm error-corrected the raw reads and collapsed the reads into unique sequences, merging closely related sequences to remove PCR and sequencing errors. V, D and J gene segments were assigned by aligning CDR3 sequences to IMGT reference sequences. For a sequence to be retained, at least a six-nucleotide match to both a V gene segment and a J gene segment was required. A rearrangement was called productive if the CDR3 had no stop codons and remained in frame with V and J, and every other rearrangement was called non-productive. Following IMGT convention, CDR3 was defined as the stretch from the second conserved V-encoded cysteine to the conserved J-encoded phenylalanine. In an earlier analysis of some 550 of the donors, sequences lacking an unambiguous match to a single V gene segment were excluded. An earlier analysis of several hundred of the donors called V segments functional above 56.7% productive rearrangements and segregating when the between-donor standard deviation exceeded 5%. A statistical classification framework was built to diagnose cytomegalovirus status from the catalog of TCR beta chain sequences. In a later analysis, V and J genes were assigned by comparing TCR nucleotide sequences against IMGT/GENE-DB human TR gene sequences. The TCRdist pipeline was used in a later analysis to assign CDR3 sequences and most-parsimonious VDJ recombination scenarios. In a later analysis, every TCR beta chain was defined by the combination of its CDR3 amino acid sequence and its V-gene family, and reads without a unique V-gene family were dropped. In a later analysis, 500 to 650 highly shared, low-generation-probability nucleotide sequences were removed to address suspected cross-contamination and a sequencing artifact. For each public chain, a later analysis derived a clonal expansion index from normalized ranks of inferred template counts within each repertoire. Generation probabilities in a later analysis came from a VDJ recombination model fitted to out-of-frame rearrangements, and those results were checked against IGoR. Hypergeometric tests were used in a later analysis to score TCR-TCR, TCR-HLA and TCR-CMV co-occurrence, with a repertoire-size bias correction applied to the TCR pairs. False discovery rates were estimated in a later analysis by permuting HLA or CMV assignments 20 times. In a later analysis, co-occurring TCRs were grouped using DBSCAN, and TCRdist sequence similarity was added for clustering within HLA-allele-positive subsets. Repertoires with fewer than 30,000 or more than 120,000 public chains were left out of co-occurrence clustering, as were five repertoires with anomalous nucleotide sharing. Imported from immuneACCESS, the table was reduced by TCRdb to in-frame sequences with V and J called. These copies leave out some clones; in studies compared against another copy, an unresolved V gene accounts for under half, and the cause of the remainder is not known. V, J and clone size are taken as reported in that table, and D and trimming were inferred from the DNA itself. This sample has about 120,000 clones in its table, and 77% of those were observed once. Jointly, the top ten make up around 9.9% of the sample.

The cohort comprised around 690 healthy bone marrow donors. At the time of sampling, all cohort members were nominally healthy, though unrecorded immune exposures were likely present. The donor was CMV seropositive and belonged to the group of more than 250 seropositive cohort members. A peripheral blood sample was collected from each donor, and TCR beta sequencing was performed on peripheral blood mononuclear cells. The Qiagen DNeasy Blood Extraction Kit was used to extract genomic DNA from the blood cell samples. Material for sequencing was PBMCs. This sequence uses TRBV5-5 and TRBJ2-7, with the D gene not confidently named. This receptor was taken from a middle-aged man in good health and CMV-seropositive. DNA sequence: TGTGCCAGCAGCTTGGCGGTGTCCCGATTGGCCTACGAGCAGTACTTC. It translates as CASSLAVSRLAYEQYF.